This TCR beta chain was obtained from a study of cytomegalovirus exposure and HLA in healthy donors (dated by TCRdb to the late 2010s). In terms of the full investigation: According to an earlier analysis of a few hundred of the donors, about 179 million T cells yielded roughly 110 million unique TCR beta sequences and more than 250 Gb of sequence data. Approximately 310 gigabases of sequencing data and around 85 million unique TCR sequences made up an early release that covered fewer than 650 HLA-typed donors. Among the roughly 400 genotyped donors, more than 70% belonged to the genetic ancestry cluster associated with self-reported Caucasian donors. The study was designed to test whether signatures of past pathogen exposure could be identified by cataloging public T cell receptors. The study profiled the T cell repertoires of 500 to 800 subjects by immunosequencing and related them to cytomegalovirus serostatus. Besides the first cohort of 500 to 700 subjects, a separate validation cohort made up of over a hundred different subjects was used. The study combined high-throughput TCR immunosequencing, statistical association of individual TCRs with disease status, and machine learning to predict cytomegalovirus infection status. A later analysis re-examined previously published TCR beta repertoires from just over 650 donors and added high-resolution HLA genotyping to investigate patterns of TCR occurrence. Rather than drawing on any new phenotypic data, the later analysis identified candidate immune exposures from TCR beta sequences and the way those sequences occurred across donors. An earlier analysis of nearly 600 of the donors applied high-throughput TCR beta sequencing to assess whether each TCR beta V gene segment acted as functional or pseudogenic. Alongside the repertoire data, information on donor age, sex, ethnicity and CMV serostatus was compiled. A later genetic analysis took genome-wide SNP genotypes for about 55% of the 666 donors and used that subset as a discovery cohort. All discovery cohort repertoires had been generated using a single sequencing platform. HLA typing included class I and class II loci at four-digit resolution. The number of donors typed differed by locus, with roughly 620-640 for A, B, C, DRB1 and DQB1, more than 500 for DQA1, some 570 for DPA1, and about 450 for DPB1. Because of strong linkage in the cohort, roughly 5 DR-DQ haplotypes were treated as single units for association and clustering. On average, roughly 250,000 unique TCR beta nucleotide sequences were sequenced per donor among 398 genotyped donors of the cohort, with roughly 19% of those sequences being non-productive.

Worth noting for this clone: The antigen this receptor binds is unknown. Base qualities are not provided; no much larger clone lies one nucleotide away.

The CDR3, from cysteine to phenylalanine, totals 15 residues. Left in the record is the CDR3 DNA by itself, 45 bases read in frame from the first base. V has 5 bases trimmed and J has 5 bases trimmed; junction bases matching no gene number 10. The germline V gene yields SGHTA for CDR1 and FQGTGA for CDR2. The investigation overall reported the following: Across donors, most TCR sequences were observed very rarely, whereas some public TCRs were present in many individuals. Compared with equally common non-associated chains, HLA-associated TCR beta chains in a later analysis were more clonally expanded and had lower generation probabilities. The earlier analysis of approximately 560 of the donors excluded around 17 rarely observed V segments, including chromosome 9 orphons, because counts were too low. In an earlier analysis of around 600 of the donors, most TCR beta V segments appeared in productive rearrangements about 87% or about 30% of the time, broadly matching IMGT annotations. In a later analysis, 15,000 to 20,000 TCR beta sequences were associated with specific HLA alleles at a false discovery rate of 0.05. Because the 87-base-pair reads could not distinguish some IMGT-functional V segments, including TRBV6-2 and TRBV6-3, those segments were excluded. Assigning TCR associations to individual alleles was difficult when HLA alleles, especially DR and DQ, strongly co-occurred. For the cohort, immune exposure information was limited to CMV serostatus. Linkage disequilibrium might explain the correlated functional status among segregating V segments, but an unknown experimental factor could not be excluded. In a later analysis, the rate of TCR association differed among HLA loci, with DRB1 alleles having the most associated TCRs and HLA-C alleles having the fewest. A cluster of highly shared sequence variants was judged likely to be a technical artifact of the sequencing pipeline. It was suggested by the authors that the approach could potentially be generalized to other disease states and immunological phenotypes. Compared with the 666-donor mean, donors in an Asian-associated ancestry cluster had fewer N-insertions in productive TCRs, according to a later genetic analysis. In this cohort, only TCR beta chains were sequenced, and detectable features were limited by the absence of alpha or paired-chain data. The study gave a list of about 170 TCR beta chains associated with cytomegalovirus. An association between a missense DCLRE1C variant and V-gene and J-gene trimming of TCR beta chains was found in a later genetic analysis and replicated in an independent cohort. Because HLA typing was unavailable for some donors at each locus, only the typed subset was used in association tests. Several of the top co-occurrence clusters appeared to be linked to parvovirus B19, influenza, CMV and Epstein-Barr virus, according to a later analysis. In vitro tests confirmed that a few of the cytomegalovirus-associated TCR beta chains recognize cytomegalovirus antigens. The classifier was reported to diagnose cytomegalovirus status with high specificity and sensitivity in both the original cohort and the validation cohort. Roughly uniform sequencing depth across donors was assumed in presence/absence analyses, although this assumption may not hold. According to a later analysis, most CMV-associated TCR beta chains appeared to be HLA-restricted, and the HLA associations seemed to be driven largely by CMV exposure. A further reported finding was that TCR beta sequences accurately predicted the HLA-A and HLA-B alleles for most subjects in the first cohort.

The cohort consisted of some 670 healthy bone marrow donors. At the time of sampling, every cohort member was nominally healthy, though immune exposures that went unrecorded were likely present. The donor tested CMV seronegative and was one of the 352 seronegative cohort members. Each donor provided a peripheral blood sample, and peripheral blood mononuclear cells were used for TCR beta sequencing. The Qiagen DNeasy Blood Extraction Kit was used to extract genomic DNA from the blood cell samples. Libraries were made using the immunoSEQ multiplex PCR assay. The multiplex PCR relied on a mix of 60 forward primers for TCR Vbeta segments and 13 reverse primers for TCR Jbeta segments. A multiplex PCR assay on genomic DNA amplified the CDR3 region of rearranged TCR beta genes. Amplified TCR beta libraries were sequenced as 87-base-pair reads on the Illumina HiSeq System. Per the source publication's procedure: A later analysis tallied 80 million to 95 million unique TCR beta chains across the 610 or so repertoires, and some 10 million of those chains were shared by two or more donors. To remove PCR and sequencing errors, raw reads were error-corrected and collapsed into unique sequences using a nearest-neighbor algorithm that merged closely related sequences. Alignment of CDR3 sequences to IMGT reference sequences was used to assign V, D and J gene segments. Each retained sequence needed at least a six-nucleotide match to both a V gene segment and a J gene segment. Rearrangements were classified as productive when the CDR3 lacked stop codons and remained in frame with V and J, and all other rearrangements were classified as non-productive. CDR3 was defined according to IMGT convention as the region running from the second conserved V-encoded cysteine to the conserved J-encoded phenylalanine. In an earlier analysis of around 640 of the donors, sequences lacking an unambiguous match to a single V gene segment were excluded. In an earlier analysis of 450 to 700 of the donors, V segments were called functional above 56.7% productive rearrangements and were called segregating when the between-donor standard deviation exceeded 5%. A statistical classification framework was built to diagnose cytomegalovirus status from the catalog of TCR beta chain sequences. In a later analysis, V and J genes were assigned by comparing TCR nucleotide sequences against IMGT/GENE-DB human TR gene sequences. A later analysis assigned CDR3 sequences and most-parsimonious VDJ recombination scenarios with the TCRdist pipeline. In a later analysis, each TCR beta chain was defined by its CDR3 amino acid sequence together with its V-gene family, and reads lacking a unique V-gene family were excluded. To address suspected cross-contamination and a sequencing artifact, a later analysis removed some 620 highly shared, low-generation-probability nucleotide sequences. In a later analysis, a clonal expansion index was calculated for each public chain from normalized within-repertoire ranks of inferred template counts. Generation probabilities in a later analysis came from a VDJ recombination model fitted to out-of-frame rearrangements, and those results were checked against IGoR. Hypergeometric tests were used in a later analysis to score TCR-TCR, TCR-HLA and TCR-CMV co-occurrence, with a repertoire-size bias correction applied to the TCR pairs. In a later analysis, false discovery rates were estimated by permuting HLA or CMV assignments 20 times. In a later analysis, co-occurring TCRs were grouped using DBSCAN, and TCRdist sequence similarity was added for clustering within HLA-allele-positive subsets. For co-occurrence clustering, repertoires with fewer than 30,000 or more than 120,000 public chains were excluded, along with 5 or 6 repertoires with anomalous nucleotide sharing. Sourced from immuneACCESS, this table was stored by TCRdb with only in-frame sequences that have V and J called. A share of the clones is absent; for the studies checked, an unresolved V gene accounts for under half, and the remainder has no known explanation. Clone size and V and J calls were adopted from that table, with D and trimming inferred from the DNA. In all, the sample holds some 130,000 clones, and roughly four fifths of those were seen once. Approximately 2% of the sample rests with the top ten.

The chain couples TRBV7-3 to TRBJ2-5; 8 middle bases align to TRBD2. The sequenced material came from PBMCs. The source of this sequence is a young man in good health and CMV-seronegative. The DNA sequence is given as TGTGCCAGCAGCCGCTTGGCGGGAGGTGGGGAGACCCAGTACTTC. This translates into CASSRLAGGGETQYF.